The following is a T cell receptor (beta chain) sequence with its context. The junction differs from germline at one of its ends, possibly a read error. The CDR3 length is 14 residues. The germline V gene has CDR1 DFQATT and CDR2 SNEGSKA (reference sequence). The data were taken from a study of regulatory T cells in long-lasting Graves disease. Indicated time point: newly diagnosed GD, antithyroid drugs for less than 3 months. Isolated PBMC RNA provided the starting material for the TCR library. According to the study, TCR beta libraries were built with iRepertoire HTBI primers and CDR3-region Arm-PCR. TCRdb ran MiXCR on the multiplex PCR reads and lists one entry per CDR3 protein. The sample contains roughly 380,000 distinct CDR3 sequences, 15% to 20% of which appear only once. This sample also appeared in a second study, on T cells in Graves' hyperthyroidism and ophthalmopathy.

J is TRBJ1-1 and V is TRBV20-1; possible D gene TRBD1, 6 bases. The specimen was peripheral blood mononuclear cells (PBMCs), collected at new diagnosis, from a patient treated with antithyroid drugs. This clonotype originated in a man between 40 and 49 years old with Graves disease. This CDR3 reads CSARDQGRNTEAFF. In DNA form, the CDR3 reads TGTAGTGCTAGAGATCAGGGGCGGAACACTGAAGCTTTCTTT.